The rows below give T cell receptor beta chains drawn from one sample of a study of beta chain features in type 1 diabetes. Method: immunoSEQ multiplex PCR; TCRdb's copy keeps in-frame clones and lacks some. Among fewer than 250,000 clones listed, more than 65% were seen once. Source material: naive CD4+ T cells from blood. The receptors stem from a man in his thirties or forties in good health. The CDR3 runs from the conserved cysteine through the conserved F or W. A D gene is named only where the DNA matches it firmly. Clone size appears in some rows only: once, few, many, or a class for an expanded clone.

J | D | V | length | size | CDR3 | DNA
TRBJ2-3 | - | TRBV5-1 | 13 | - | CASSQGSTDTQYF | TGCGCCAGCAGTCAGGGGTCCACAGATACGCAGTATTTT
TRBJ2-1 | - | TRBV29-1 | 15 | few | CSVGLRLAERNEQFF | TGCAGCGTTGGATTGCGTCTAGCAGAAAGGAATGAGCAGTTCTTC
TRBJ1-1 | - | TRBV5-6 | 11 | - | CASSLGRAAFF | TGTGCCAGCAGCTTGGGAAGGGCAGCTTTCTTT
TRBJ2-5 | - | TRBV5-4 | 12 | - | CASSASAETQYF | TGTGCCAGCAGCGCTTCGGCGGAGACCCAGTACTTC
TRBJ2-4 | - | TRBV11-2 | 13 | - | CASSLGDKNIQYF | TGTGCCAGCAGCTTGGGTGACAAAAACATTCAGTACTTC
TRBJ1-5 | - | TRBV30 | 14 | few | CAWSASGGNQPQHF | TGTGCCTGGAGTGCCTCGGGTGGCAATCAGCCCCAGCATTTT
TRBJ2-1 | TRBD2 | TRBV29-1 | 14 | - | CSVEPGLPYNEQFF | TGCAGCGTCGAACCGGGACTACCCTACAATGAGCAGTTCTTC
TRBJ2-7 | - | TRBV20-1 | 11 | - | CSARYQWNRYF | TGCAGTGCTAGATACCAATGGAATAGGTACTTC
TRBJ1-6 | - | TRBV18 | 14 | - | CASSPPDRTGPLHF | TGTGCCAGCTCACCTCCCGACCGAACGGGACCCCTCCACTTT
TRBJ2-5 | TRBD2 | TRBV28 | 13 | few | CASSLGLAALKNF | TGTGCCAGCAGTTTGGGACTAGCGGCATTGAAGAACTTC
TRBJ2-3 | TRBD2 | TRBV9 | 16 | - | CASSVAGGTYTDTQYF | TGTGCCAGCAGCGTAGCGGGAGGGACGTACACAGATACGCAGTATTTT
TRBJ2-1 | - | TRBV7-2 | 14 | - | CASSLSGSYNEQFF | TGTGCCAGCAGCTTGTCTGGCTCCTACAATGAGCAGTTCTTC
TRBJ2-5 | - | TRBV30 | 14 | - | CACNEGGNQETQYF | TGTGCCTGTAATGAGGGGGGGAACCAAGAGACCCAGTACTTC
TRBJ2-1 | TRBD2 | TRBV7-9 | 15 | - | CASSLALAGNNEQFF | TGTGCCAGCAGCTTAGCGCTAGCGGGAAACAATGAGCAGTTCTTC
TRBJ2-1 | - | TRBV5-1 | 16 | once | CASSLLGGGMGDEQFF | TGCGCCAGCAGCTTGTTAGGTGGCGGTATGGGCGATGAGCAGTTCTTC
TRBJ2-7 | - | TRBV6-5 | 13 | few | CASSTLTGTEQYF | TGTGCCAGCAGTACCCTGACGGGGACGGAGCAGTACTTC
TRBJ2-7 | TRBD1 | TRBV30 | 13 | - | CAWTPGQTYEQYF | TGTGCCTGGACTCCGGGACAGACCTACGAGCAGTACTTC
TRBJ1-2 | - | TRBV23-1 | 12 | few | CASSQQGGGYTF | TGCGCCAGCAGTCAACAGGGAGGTGGCTACACCTTC
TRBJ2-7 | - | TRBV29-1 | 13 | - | CSVERGSGDEQYF | TGCAGCGTTGAGAGGGGCTCAGGCGACGAGCAGTACTTC
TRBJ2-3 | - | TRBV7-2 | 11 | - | CASSLLDTQYF | TGTGCCAGCAGCCTGCTAGATACGCAGTATTTT
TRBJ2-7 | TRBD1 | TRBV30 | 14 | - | CAWSDGDSSYEQYF | TGTGCCTGGAGTGATGGGGACAGCTCCTACGAGCAGTACTTC
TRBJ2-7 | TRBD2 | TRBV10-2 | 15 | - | CASTGLAGVIYEQYF | TGCGCCAGCACCGGACTAGCGGGAGTAATCTACGAGCAGTACTTC
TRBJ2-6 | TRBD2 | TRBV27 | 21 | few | CASTTWKTGLAGGTGANVLTF | TGTGCCAGCACCACTTGGAAAACGGGACTAGCGGGAGGAACTGGGGCCAACGTCCTGACTTTC
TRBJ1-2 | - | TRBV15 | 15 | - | CATSRDLISYRGYTF | TGTGCCACCAGCAGAGATCTTATTTCATACCGGGGCTACACCTTC